A selection of T cell receptor beta chains follows, all from one sample in a study of T cells in Graves' hyperthyroidism and ophthalmopathy. TCRdb called the multiplex PCR reads again in MiXCR, with one record for every CDR3 protein. The table shows some 500,000 distinct CDR3 sequences, with under 15% occurring only once. Source material: blood. Source of these receptors: a woman aged 18 to 35 with Graves' hyperthyroidism. CDR3s include the opening cysteine and the closing phenylalanine or tryptophan. Each record gives: CDR3 protein, CDR3 DNA, D gene, V gene, clone size, J gene. The D gene is left open where the match is weak. Only some rows state a clone size, as once, few, many or a class for expanded clones.

CASSLGGVGHNEQFF | TGTGCCAGCAGCTTAGGCGGGGTTGGCCACAATGAGCAGTTCTTC | - | TRBV7-2 | many | TRBJ2-1
CASSWTPRTVTYEQYF | TGTGCCAGCAGCTGGACTCCCCGGACGGTGACCTACGAGCAGTACTTC | - | TRBV28 | - | TRBJ2-7
CASSQVSGSTDTQYF | TGTGCCAGCAGCCAAGTTAGCGGTAGCACAGATACGCAGTATTTT | - | TRBV14 | many | TRBJ2-3
CASSFVGQRPSETQYF | TGCGCCAGCAGCTTCGTAGGGCAAAGGCCTTCCGAGACCCAGTACTTC | - | TRBV5-1 | - | TRBJ2-5
CASSEKGARTDTQYF | TGTGCCAGCAGTGAGAAAGGGGCTCGGACAGATACGCAGTATTTT | - | TRBV2 | many | TRBJ2-3
CASSFETSGKGGVRQYF | TGTGCCAGCAGCTTCGAGACTAGCGGGAAAGGAGGTGTAAGGCAGTATTTT | TRBD2 | TRBV9 | - | TRBJ2-3
CASSLLAGGYDEQFF | TGTGCCAGCAGTCTCCTAGCGGGAGGGTACGATGAGCAGTTCTTC | TRBD2 | TRBV2 | - | TRBJ2-1
CASTPSVSSYNEQFF | TGCGCCAGCACGCCTAGCGTTAGCTCCTACAATGAGCAGTTCTTC | - | TRBV5-1 | many | TRBJ2-1
CASSTLAGANTGELFF | TGTGCCAGCAGCACACTAGCGGGAGCGAACACCGGGGAGCTGTTTTTT | TRBD2 | TRBV6-4 | few | TRBJ2-2
CSARRGYLSTDTQYF | TGCAGTGCTAGGAGAGGCTACCTTTCCACAGATACGCAGTATTTT | - | TRBV20-1 | few | TRBJ2-3
CASRLVRNTGELFF | TGTGCCAGCAGGCTAGTGCGGAACACCGGGGAGCTGTTTTTT | - | TRBV2 | many | TRBJ2-2
CASTQGTTDTQYF | TGTGCCAGCACGCAGGGGACCACAGATACGCAGTATTTT | - | TRBV6-1 | many | TRBJ2-3
CASKMGQGNTEAFF | TGTGCCAGCAAAATGGGACAGGGTAACACTGAAGCTTTCTTT | TRBD1 | TRBV7-9 | - | TRBJ1-1
CSVEDGTSGFRVADTQYF | TGCAGCGTTGAAGACGGGACTAGCGGGTTTCGTGTGGCAGATACGCAGTATTTT | TRBD2 | TRBV29-1 | many | TRBJ2-3
CSARVGVKSYEQYF | TGCAGTGCTAGAGTCGGGGTTAAGTCCTACGAGCAGTACTTC | - | TRBV20-1 | many | TRBJ2-7
CARDAENLGDTQYF | TGTGCCAGAGATGCGGAGAACCTTGGGGATACGCAGTATTTT | - | TRBV2 | many | TRBJ2-3
CSASLQGRAETQYF | TGCAGTGCTAGTTTACAGGGACGCGCGGAGACCCAGTACTTC | - | TRBV20-1 | few | TRBJ2-5
CASSLVAETLNNEQFF | TGTGCCAGCAGCTTAGTAGCCGAGACTCTTAACAATGAGCAGTTCTTC | - | TRBV11-2 | many | TRBJ2-1
CASSPHHTGRREKLFF | TGTGCCAGCAGTCCACACCATACAGGGAGGAGAGAAAAACTGTTTTTT | - | TRBV12-3/TRBV12-4 | many | TRBJ1-4
CAISVGSDNEQFF | TGCGCCATCAGTGTGGGGAGCGACAATGAGCAGTTCTTC | - | TRBV6-1 | once | TRBJ2-1
CASSATPRAGRSGNTIYF | TGTGCCAGCAGTGCCACCCCCCGGGCCGGACGCTCTGGAAACACCATATATTTT | - | TRBV27 | few | TRBJ1-3
CASSLVAAGGLFF | TGTGCCAGCAGCTTAGTTGCCGCGGGAGGACTGTTCTTC | TRBD2 | TRBV11-3 | - | TRBJ2-1
CASSLDWSDNTEAFF | TGTGCCAGCAGCTTAGATTGGTCCGATAACACTGAAGCTTTCTTT | - | TRBV7-2 | - | TRBJ1-1
CSVEDRGVNEQFF | TGCAGCGTTGAAGATCGTGGGGTTAATGAGCAGTTCTTC | - | TRBV29-1 | - | TRBJ2-1
CASSQLKREVLSTDTQYF | TGTGCCAGCAGCCAACTGAAGCGGGAGGTCCTTAGCACAGATACGCAGTATTTT | TRBD2 | TRBV14 | many | TRBJ2-3
CASSVAWDSTDTQYF | TGTGCCAGCAGCGTAGCTTGGGATAGCACAGATACGCAGTATTTT | - | TRBV9 | few | TRBJ2-3
CSVEDHNSRSYEQYF | TGCAGCGTTGAAGATCATAACAGCCGATCCTACGAGCAGTACTTC | - | TRBV29-1 | - | TRBJ2-7
CSVDSSRNYGYTF | TGCAGCGTCGACAGTTCTCGTAACTATGGCTACACCTTC | - | TRBV29-1 | many | TRBJ1-2
CASSPSIAGGTDTQYF | TGTGCCAGCAGTCCCAGTATAGCGGGAGGGACAGATACGCAGTATTTT | TRBD2 | TRBV12-3/TRBV12-4 | many | TRBJ2-3
CASRGREVYNEQFF | TGTGCCAGCAGGGGGCGGGAGGTTTACAATGAGCAGTTCTTC | TRBD2 | TRBV2 | many | TRBJ2-1
CASSQQLNTEAFF | TGTGCCAGCAGCCAACAATTGAACACTGAAGCTTTCTTT | - | TRBV14 | many | TRBJ1-1
CASSVGGSNTEAFF | TGTGCCAGCAGCGTCGGGGGGTCGAACACTGAAGCTTTCTTT | - | TRBV9 | many | TRBJ1-1
CASSTEFSHGYTF | TGTGCCAGCAGCACAGAGTTCTCGCATGGCTACACCTTC | - | TRBV7-9 | many | TRBJ1-2
CASISPRENTEAFF | TGTGCCAGCATCTCCCCTCGGGAGAACACTGAAGCTTTCTTT | - | TRBV6-1 | few | TRBJ1-1
CASTEDRTDSPLHF | TGTGCCAGCACCGAGGACAGAACAGATTCACCCCTCCACTTT | - | TRBV9 | few | TRBJ1-6
CASSSGTANTEAFF | TGTGCCAGCAGCTCCGGGACAGCGAACACTGAAGCTTTCTTT | TRBD1 | TRBV11-3 | many | TRBJ1-1
CASSLATPWGGPSTDTQYF | TGTGCCAGCAGTTTAGCCACCCCTTGGGGGGGCCCTAGCACAGATACGCAGTATTTT | - | TRBV27 | - | TRBJ2-3
CASSLRGQANPEAFF | TGTGCCAGCAGTTTGAGGGGGCAGGCTAACCCTGAAGCTTTCTTT | TRBD1 | TRBV12-3/TRBV12-4 | - | TRBJ1-1